The 3 T cell receptor beta chains in this list originate from one sample, sequenced in a study of identical twins. TCRdb fed the 5' RACE reads into MiXCR, producing one record per CDR3 protein. Of approximately 700,000 distinct CDR3 sequences in the sample, about 20% are singletons; the top ten hold over 10%. The data were also submitted as part of a second study, on T cells expressing NK-cell markers.

Specimen: PBMCs. The source is a woman aged 18 to 35 in good health.

This clonotype appeared a few times. V is TRBV20-1 and J is TRBJ2-7, with D possibly called TRBD1 or TRBD2 (5 bases each). The V gene lost 6 bases and the J gene lost 6 bases, with 15 bases spanning the gap. The CDR3 sequence is 12 residues long. Germline values: CDR1 DFQATT, CDR2 SNEGSKA (reference sequence). This chain's CDR3 is CSARGDWREQYF. The CDR3 coding sequence is TGCAGTGCCCGAGGGGATTGGCGCGAGCAGTACTTC.

The chain recombines TRBV15 with TRBJ2-2, with D perhaps matching TRBD1 (6 bases). The germline CDR1 and CDR2 sequences are LNHNV and YYDKDF (reference sequence). V lost 0 bases and J lost 6, with 11 bases in between. This CDR3 is 15 amino acids long. The CDR3, as DNA: TGTGCCACCAGCAGAGACAGGGGAGTCGCCGGGGAGCTGTTTTTT. Its translation: CATSRDRGVAGELFF.

The V call is TRBV7-9, the J call TRBJ2-5; 9 bases line up with TRBD1. This CDR3 has 14 residues. Looked up from germline, CDR1 is SEHNR and CDR2 is FQNEAQ (reference sequence). After removal of 5 bases from V and 5 bases from J, the junction contained 6 bases not matched to a gene. CDR3 region: CASSKGTGTETQYF. The CDR3 nucleotides are TGTGCCAGCAGCAAAGGGACAGGGACTGAGACCCAGTACTTC.